These 7 T cell receptor beta chains were sequenced from one sample in a study of blood T cell repertoires in COVID-19. Using immunoSEQ multiplex PCR, the repertoire was profiled, and TCRdb retains in-frame clones only, with some absent. The table includes 200,000 to 250,000 clones, around 90% detected once. Sequencing was performed on PBMCs or T cells enriched from blood (not recorded which). These receptors all stem from a man younger than 40 who had recovered from COVID-19.

V is TRBV7-2 and J is TRBJ2-2; 8 bases line up with TRBD1. The germline V gene has CDR1 SGHTA and CDR2 FQGNSA. V lost 4 bases, J lost 6 bases, and 4 bases stayed unmatched. The CDR3 runs to 14 residues. The CDR3 region is CASSSGQAAGELFF. The CDR3 bases are TGTGCCAGCAGCTCGGGACAGGCGGCCGGGGAGCTGTTTTTT. Full variable domain (outside the CDR3, taken from reference TRBV7-2 and TRBJ2-2): GAGVSQSPSNKVTEKGKDVELRCDPISGHTALYWYRQSLGQGLEFLIYFQGNSAPDKSGLPSDRFSAERTGGSVSTLTIQRTQQEDSAVYLCASSSGQAAGELFFGEGSRLTVL.

The chain couples TRBV6-5 to TRBJ1-2; a weak D match, TRBD1 (5 bases). The CDR3 is 14 residues long. From germline, CDR1 is MNHEY and CDR2 SVGAGI. Between the trimmed V and J ends, which lost 7 bases and 4 bases, there was a span of 16 bases. CDR3 sequence reads: CASILFGDSYGYTF. CDR3 nucleotide sequence: TGTGCCAGCATCCTATTCGGTGACAGCTATGGCTACACCTTC.

The chain carries TRBV28 and TRBJ1-1; no reliable D call. The ends were cut back, 3 bases at V and 10 bases at J, with 15 bases in the middle. In germline, CDR1 is MDHEN, CDR2 SYDVKM. CDR3 length: 13 residues. CDR3 amino acids: CASSLLKGSGAFF. The CDR3 nucleotides read TGTGCCAGCAGTTTGTTGAAGGGTAGCGGAGCTTTCTTT.

The chain has TRBV3-1 (or the pseudogene TRBV3-2) and TRBJ1-4; D gene unclear. There are 12 residues in the CDR3. From germline, CDR1 is LGHDT and CDR2 YNNKEL (reference sequence). Trimming removed 4 bases from V and 8 bases from J, with 8 bases in between. The CDR3 is CASSPSREKLFF. The CDR3, as DNA: TGTGCCAGCAGCCCTTCTAGGGAAAAACTGTTTTTT.

J is TRBJ2-1 and V is TRBV18; 11 bases map to TRBD2. Germline CDR1 is KGHSH and CDR2 is LQKENI. The CDR3 sequence is 15 residues long. J gave up 2 bases and V 5 bases, and 2 bases lay outside the gene matches. The CDR3 DNA reads TGTGCCAGCTCAGAGACTAGCGGGACCTACAATGAGCAGTTCTTC. This translates into CASSETSGTYNEQFF.

The genes are TRBV27 and TRBJ1-1, with D possibly TRBD1 on 5 matching bases. The ends were cut back, 5 bases at V and 6 bases at J, with 10 bases in the middle. The CDR3 covers 12 residues. Germline CDR1 and CDR2: MNHEY and SMNVEV (reference sequence). The CDR3 DNA reads TGTGCCAGCAGTAACGGAGGGGCTGAAGCTTTCTTT. It yields the protein CASSNGGAEAFF.

This clone was detected a few times. J is TRBJ2-2 and V is TRBV15, with 8 bases aligning to TRBD1. Germline CDR1 is LNHNV and CDR2 is YYDKDF (reference sequence). This CDR3 has 16 amino acids. The J segment lost 4 bases and the V segment lost 2 bases, leaving 6 bases of the junction unmatched. The CDR3 region is CATSRQGALGTGELFF. Here the CDR3 DNA reads TGTGCCACCAGCAGACAGGGGGCACTTGGCACCGGGGAGCTGTTTTTT.